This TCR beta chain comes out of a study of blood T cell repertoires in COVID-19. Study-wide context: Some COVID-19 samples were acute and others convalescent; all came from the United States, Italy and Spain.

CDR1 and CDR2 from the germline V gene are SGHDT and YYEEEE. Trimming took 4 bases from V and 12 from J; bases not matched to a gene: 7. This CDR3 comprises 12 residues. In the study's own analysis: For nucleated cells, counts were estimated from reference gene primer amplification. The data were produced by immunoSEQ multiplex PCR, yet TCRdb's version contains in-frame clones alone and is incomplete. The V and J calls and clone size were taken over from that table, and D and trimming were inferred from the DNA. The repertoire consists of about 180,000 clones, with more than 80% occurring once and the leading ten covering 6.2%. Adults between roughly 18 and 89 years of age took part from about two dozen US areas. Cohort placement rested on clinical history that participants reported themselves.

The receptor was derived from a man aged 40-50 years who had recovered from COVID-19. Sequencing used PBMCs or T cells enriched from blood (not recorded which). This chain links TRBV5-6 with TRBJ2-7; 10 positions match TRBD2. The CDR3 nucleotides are TGTGCCAGCAGCCCTACTAGCGGGATTCGGTACTTC. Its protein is CASSPTSGIRYF.